Below, 23 T cell receptor beta chains from the same sample are listed, as sequenced in a study of a mutant IDH1 vaccine in newly diagnosed glioma. Some clones are missing from TCRdb's copy, which holds only in-frame ones; the method was immunoSEQ multiplex PCR. Among tens of thousands of clones listed, 80% to 90% were seen once. The time point denotes: week 35, safety follow-up. The content of each vaccine dose was 300 ug of mutant IDH1 20-mer peptide, and topical imiquimod accompanied it. These TCRs' antigens remain unknown. The sequencing used PBMCs, collected from a glioma patient whose treatment included an IDH1 peptide vaccine. The source of these receptors is a man aged 35 to 55 with glioma.

The chain couples TRBV5-4 to TRBJ2-7, with 10 bases matching TRBD1. V was clipped by 3 bases and J by 7 bases; unmatched bases: 4. The CDR3 is made up of 13 amino acids. Germline V gene sequence: CDR1 SGHNT, CDR2 YYREEE (reference sequence). The CDR3 nucleotides read TGTGCCAGCAGCTCCGACAGGGGGCAGGAGCAGTACTTC. It yields the protein CASSSDRGQEQYF.

This clone is a singleton in its sample. This chain connects TRBV5-6 to TRBJ1-5; 7 nucleotides agree with TRBD1. Germline loops: CDR1 SGHDT, CDR2 YYEEEE. Trimming at V came to 3 bases and at J to 4 bases, leaving 7 bases not matched to a gene. The CDR3 extends over 15 amino acids. CDR3 bases: TGTGCCAGCAGCTACGGGACAGCACCTAATCAGCCCCAGCATTTT. Amino acid sequence: CASSYGTAPNQPQHF. The variable domain in full, with the rest retrieved from reference TRBV5-6 and TRBJ1-5, is DAGVTQSPTHLIKTRGQQVTLRCSPKSGHDTVSWYQQALGQGPQFIFQYYEEEERQRGNFPDRFSGHQFPNYSSELNVNALLLGDSALYLCASSYGTAPNQPQHFGDGTRLSIL.

The V and J genes are TRBV7-6 and TRBJ2-7; D is perhaps TRBD1 or TRBD2 (5 bases each). V dropped 5 bases and J dropped 6 bases, with 14 bases sitting between them. The CDR3 runs 13 residues. Germline V gives CDR1 SGHVS, CDR2 FNYEAQ. In nucleotides, the CDR3 is TGTGCCAGCAGCCTATCCGGGACCCGCGAGCAGTACTTC. It encodes CASSLSGTREQYF.

CDR3 sequence (DNA): TGTGCCTGGACCCGACAGGGGGCGTTTGAAAAACTGTTTTTT. Translated, it gives CAWTRQGAFEKLFF. J is TRBJ1-4 and V is TRBV30; TRBD1 aligns across 10 bases. From germline, CDR1 is GTSNPN and CDR2 SVGIG (reference sequence). V was pared by 4 bases and J by 7 bases, with 6 bases of the junction left unmatched. CDR3 length: 14 residues.

This clone was counted once. V is TRBV5-1 and J is TRBJ1-5; D is uncertain. The CDR3 loop spans 14 amino acids. The V end was cut by 0 bases, the J end by 0 bases, with 4 bases between. Germline assignment: CDR1 SGHRS and CDR2 YFSETQ. CDR3 in amino acids: CASSLDHSNQPQHF. In DNA form, the CDR3 reads TGCGCCAGCAGCTTGGACCATAGCAATCAGCCCCAGCATTTT. The complete variable domain, with remaining parts taken from reference TRBV5-1 and TRBJ1-5, reads KAGVTQTPRYLIKTRGQQVTLSCSPISGHRSVSWYQQTPGQGLQFLFEYFSETQRNKGNFPGRFSGRQFSNSRSEMNVSTLELGDSALYLCASSLDHSNQPQHFGDGTRLSIL.

V and J are TRBV7-8 and TRBJ2-2, with D uncertain. CDR1 SGHVS and CDR2 FQNEAQ come from the germline V gene. The CDR3 consists of 14 residues. V gave up 2 bases and J gave up 0 bases, with 4 bases separating them. As DNA, the CDR3 is TGTGCCAGCAGCTTACTCTCGAACACCGGGGAGCTGTTTTTT. Encoded protein: CASSLLSNTGELFF.

V is TRBV7-2 and J is TRBJ1-5; 8 bases line up with TRBD1. This CDR3 comprises 13 residues. Germline-derived CDR1 and CDR2 are SGHTA and FQGNSA. Trimming took 5 bases from V and 5 from J; bases not matched to a gene: 2. CDR3 nucleotide sequence: TGTGCCAGCAGCCCGGACAGGGATCAGCCCCAGCATTTT. It encodes CASSPDRDQPQHF. Full variable domain (remainder filled in from reference TRBV7-2 and TRBJ1-5): GAGVSQSPSNKVTEKGKDVELRCDPISGHTALYWYRQSLGQGLEFLIYFQGNSAPDKSGLPSDRFSAERTGGSVSTLTIQRTQQEDSAVYLCASSPDRDQPQHFGDGTRLSIL.

This rearrangement joins TRBV28 to TRBJ1-2; 7 positions match TRBD1. The CDR3 has 17 residues. CDR1 and CDR2 from the germline V gene are MDHEN and SYDVKM. J lost 1 base, V lost 5 bases, and 13 bases had no gene match. CDR3: CASSPAGQAVSNYGYTF. Written as DNA, the CDR3 is TGTGCCAGCAGTCCCGCCGGACAGGCCGTTAGTAACTATGGCTACACCTTC.

This sequence joins TRBV7-2 and TRBJ1-1; tentatively, D is TRBD1 (5 bases). The CDR3 contains 15 residues. Trimming took 0 bases from V and 7 from J, leaving 15 bases between them. Looked up from germline, CDR1 is SGHTA and CDR2 is FQGNSA. The CDR3 loop is CASSLAIARGYEAFF. The CDR3 bases are TGTGCCAGCAGCTTAGCGATTGCGCGGGGCTATGAAGCTTTCTTT.

V and J are TRBV2 and TRBJ2-5; D is unresolved. V lost 3 bases, J lost 5 bases, and 10 bases lay in between. Germline values: CDR1 SNHLY, CDR2 FYNNEI. CDR3 size: 13 residues. For the CDR3, the DNA is TGTGCCAGCAGTGAGCTATCCGGCGAGACCCAGTACTTC. Translated, it gives CASSELSGETQYF. Full variable domain (missing parts from reference TRBV2 and TRBJ2-5): EPEVTQTPSHQVTQMGQEVILRCVPISNHLYFYWYRQILGQKVEFLVSFYNNEISEKSEIFDDQFSVERPDGSNFTLKIRSTKLEDSAMYFCASSELSGETQYFGPGTRLLVL.

V is TRBV2 and J is TRBJ1-6; D not certain. V was clipped by 2 bases and J by 3 bases, with 8 bases between them. Germline CDR1 SNHLY, CDR2 FYNNEI. The CDR3 sequence is 15 residues long. The CDR3 sequence: CASSEIGFYNSPLHF. The CDR3 DNA sequence: TGTGCCAGCAGTGAAATAGGTTTCTATAATTCACCCCTCCACTTT.

The sample holds one count of this clone. The chain joins TRBV6-7 to TRBJ1-5; a weak D match, TRBD1 (5 bases). TRBV6-7 is labeled an ORF, and its function is uncertain. This CDR3 contains 15 residues. V lost 2 bases to trimming and J lost 3 bases, with 11 bases between them. DNA of the CDR3: TGTGCCAGCAGTTACGGGACGGCCTACAATCAGCCCCAGCATTTT. The encoded protein is CASSYGTAYNQPQHF.

The chain combines TRBV30 with TRBJ2-6, with D unclear. CDR3 length: 13 residues. CDR1 is GTSNPN and CDR2 is SVGIG in the germline V gene (reference sequence). V lost 3 bases, J lost 1 base, and 4 bases lay in between. CDR3 DNA: TGTGCCTGGAGAGGGTCTGGGGCCAACGTCCTGACTTTC. It is translated as CAWRGSGANVLTF.

The chain combines TRBV5-4 with TRBJ1-3; D is possibly TRBD1 (6 bases). V dropped 0 bases and J dropped 1 base, with 11 bases sitting between them. CDR1 and CDR2 from the germline V gene are SGHNT and YYREEE (reference sequence). CDR3 length: 16 amino acids. The CDR3 loop reads CASSLVGGFSGNTIYF. The CDR3 DNA sequence: TGTGCCAGCAGCTTGGTAGGGGGGTTTTCTGGAAACACCATATATTTT.

J is TRBJ1-2 and V is TRBV5-4; tentatively, D is TRBD1 (5 bases). Germline assignment: CDR1 SGHNT and CDR2 YYREEE (reference sequence). The germline V and J ends were trimmed by 1 base and 7 bases, with 8 bases remaining between them. CDR3 length: 12 residues. CDR3 residues: CASSLLGVGYTF. The CDR3 DNA reads as TGTGCCAGCAGCTTGTTAGGGGTTGGCTACACCTTC.

This sequence joins TRBV4-1 and TRBJ1-2, with D possibly TRBD1 on 5 matching bases. CDR3 length equals 15 residues. Germline CDR1 reads MGHRA; CDR2 reads YSYEKL. Trimming shortened V by 4 bases and J by 3 bases, and 15 bases separated the two germline ends. CDR3 amino acids: CASSPRAGGDYGYTF. CDR3 nucleotide sequence: TGCGCCAGCAGCCCCCGGGCAGGAGGGGACTATGGCTACACCTTC.

V is TRBV25-1 and J is TRBJ2-1, with 10 bases fitting TRBD2. This CDR3 region has 15 residues. V dropped 2 bases and J dropped 3; count of bases not matched to a gene: 1. Per germline, CDR1 MGHDK and CDR2 SYGVNS. The CDR3 protein is CASSELAGDYNEQFF. The CDR3 nucleotides are TGTGCCAGCAGTGAACTAGCGGGAGACTACAATGAGCAGTTCTTC.

V usage is TRBV30 and J usage is TRBJ1-1; no definite D call. The CDR3 contains 13 residues. Germline assignment: CDR1 GTSNPN and CDR2 SVGIG (reference sequence). Trimming took 1 base from V and 1 from J, leaving 7 bases between them. The CDR3 sequence is CAWSGGENTEAFF. In nucleotides, the CDR3 is TGTGCCTGGAGTGGCGGGGAGAACACTGAAGCTTTCTTT.

The J gene is TRBJ2-1, the V gene TRBV28, with D hard to call. Germline CDR1 reads MDHEN; CDR2 reads SYDVKM. Trimming shortened V by 5 bases and J by 0 bases, and 14 bases separated the two germline ends. This CDR3 comprises 16 residues. CDR3 in amino acids: CASSGMTVSSYNEQFF. The CDR3, as DNA: TGTGCCAGCAGTGGCATGACCGTGAGCTCCTACAATGAGCAGTTCTTC. Full variable domain (rest looked up from reference TRBV28 and TRBJ2-1): DVKVTQSSRYLVKRTGEKVFLECVQDMDHENMFWYRQDPGLGLRLIYFSYDVKMKEKGDIPEGYSVSREKKERFSLILESASTNQTSMYLCASSGMTVSSYNEQFFGPGTRLTVL.

The chain has TRBV9 and TRBJ1-5; D unclear. CDR3 length equals 18 residues. V gave up 0 bases and J gave up 0 bases, with 16 bases separating them. CDR1 is SGDLS and CDR2 is YYNGEE in the germline V gene. CDR3: CASSVGPGTVYSNQPQHF. As DNA, the CDR3 is TGTGCCAGCAGCGTAGGCCCCGGCACAGTCTATAGCAATCAGCCCCAGCATTTT.

V gene TRBV10-3 combines with J gene TRBJ2-7; TRBD1 might be the D (6 bases). The V gene's germline CDR1 is ENHRY and CDR2 SYGVKD. The V end was cut by 3 bases, the J end by 5 bases, with 11 bases between. The CDR3 spans 13 residues. Here the CDR3 reads CAISDYRAHEQYF. CDR3 in DNA: TGTGCCATCAGTGATTACAGGGCCCACGAGCAGTACTTC.

V is TRBV19 and J is TRBJ1-5; TRBD1 matches 7 bases. The germline CDR1 and CDR2 sequences are LNHDA and SQIVND (reference sequence). This CDR3 is 17 amino acids long. V shed 6 bases, J shed 3 bases, and the junction held 14 bases outside the gene matches. The CDR3 nucleotides are TGTGCCAGTAGACCCGAACGGACCGGGACAGACAATCAGCCCCAGCATTTT. Protein: CASRPERTGTDNQPQHF.

The chain links TRBV5-1 to TRBJ1-5; no firm D call. CDR1 and CDR2 (germline): SGHRS, YFSETQ. The V and J ends lost 0 bases and 0 bases respectively, with 7 bases between them. This CDR3 is 15 amino acids long. The CDR3 coding sequence is TGCGCCAGCAGCTTGGTTCCGGCTAGCAATCAGCCCCAGCATTTT. This gives the protein CASSLVPASNQPQHF.